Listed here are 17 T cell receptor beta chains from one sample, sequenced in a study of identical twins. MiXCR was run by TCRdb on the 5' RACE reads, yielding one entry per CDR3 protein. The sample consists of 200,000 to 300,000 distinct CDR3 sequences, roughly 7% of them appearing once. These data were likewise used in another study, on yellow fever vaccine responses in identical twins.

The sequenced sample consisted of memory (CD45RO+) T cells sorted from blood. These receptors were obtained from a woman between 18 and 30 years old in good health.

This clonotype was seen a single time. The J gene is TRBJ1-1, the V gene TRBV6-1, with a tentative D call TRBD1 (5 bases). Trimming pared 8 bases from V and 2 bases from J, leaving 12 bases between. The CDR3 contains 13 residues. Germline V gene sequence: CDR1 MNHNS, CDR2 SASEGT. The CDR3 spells CASGTGANTEAFF. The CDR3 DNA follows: TGTGCCAGCGGCACCGGGGCTAACACTGAAGCTTTCTTT.

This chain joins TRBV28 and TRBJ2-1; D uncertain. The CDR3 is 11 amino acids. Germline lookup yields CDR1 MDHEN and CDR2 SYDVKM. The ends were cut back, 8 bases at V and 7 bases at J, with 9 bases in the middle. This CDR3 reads CASGSMNEQFF. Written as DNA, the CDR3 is TGTGCCAGCGGCTCTATGAATGAGCAGTTCTTC.

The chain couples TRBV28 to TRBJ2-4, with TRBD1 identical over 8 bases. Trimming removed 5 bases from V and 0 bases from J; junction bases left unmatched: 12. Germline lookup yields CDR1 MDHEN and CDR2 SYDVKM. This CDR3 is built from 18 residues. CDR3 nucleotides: TGTGCCAGCAGTACCCCGGGGGACAGGTTCTTAGCCAAAAACATTCAGTACTTC. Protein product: CASSTPGDRFLAKNIQYF.

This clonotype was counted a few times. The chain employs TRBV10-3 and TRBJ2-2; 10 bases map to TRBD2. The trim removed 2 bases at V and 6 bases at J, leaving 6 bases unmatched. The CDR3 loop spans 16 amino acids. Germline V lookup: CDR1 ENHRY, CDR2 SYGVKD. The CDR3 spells CAISERAAGGPGELFF. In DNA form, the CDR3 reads TGTGCCATCAGTGAGAGAGCAGCGGGAGGGCCCGGGGAGCTGTTTTTT.

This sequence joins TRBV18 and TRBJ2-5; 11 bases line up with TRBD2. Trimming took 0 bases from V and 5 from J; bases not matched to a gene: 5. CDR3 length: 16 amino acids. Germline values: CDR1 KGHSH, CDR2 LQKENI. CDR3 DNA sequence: TGTGCCAGCTCACCACCGGGACTAGCGGCCGGGGAGACCCAGTACTTC. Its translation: CASSPPGLAAGETQYF.

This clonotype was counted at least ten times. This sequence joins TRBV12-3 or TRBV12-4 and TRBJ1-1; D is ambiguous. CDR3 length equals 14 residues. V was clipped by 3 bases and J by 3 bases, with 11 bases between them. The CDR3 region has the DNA TGTGCCAGCAGTTTGAGGCGTCTACACACTGAAGCTTTCTTT. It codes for CASSLRRLHTEAFF.

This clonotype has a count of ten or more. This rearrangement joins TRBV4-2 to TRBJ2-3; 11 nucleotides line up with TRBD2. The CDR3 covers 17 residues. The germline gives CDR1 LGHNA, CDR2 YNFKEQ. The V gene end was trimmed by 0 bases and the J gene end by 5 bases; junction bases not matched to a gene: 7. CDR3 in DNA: TGTGCCAGCAGCCAAGACGGTAGCGGGGGGGTGATAGATACGCAGTATTTT. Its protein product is CASSQDGSGGVIDTQYF.

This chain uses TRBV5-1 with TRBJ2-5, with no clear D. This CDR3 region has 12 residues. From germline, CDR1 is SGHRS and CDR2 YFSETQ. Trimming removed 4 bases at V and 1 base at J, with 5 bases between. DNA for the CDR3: TGCGCCAGCAGCGCCGTCCAAGAGACCCAGTACTTC. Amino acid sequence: CASSAVQETQYF. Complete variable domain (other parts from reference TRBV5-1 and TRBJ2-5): KAGVTQTPRYLIKTRGQQVTLSCSPISGHRSVSWYQQTPGQGLQFLFEYFSETQRNKGNFPGRFSGRQFSNSRSEMNVSTLELGDSALYLCASSAVQETQYFGPGTRLLVL.

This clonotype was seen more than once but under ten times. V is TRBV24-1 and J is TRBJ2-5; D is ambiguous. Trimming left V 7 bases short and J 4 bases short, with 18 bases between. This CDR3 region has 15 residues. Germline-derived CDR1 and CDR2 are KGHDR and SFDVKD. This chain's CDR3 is CATSEGKGPPETQYF. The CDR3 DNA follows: TGTGCCACCAGCGAAGGGAAGGGTCCACCAGAGACCCAGTACTTC.

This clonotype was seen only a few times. CDR3 nucleotides: TGTGCCAGCAGCCCACTCCGGGACCTGGGAAGGAATGAGCAGTTCTTC. Translation: CASSPLRDLGRNEQFF. The chain uses TRBV7-9 and TRBJ2-1; D possibly matches TRBD1 or TRBD2 (5 bases each). CDR1 and CDR2 (germline): SEHNR, FQNEAQ (reference sequence). Trimming removed 5 bases from V and 7 bases from J, with 21 bases in between. The CDR3 extends over 16 amino acids.

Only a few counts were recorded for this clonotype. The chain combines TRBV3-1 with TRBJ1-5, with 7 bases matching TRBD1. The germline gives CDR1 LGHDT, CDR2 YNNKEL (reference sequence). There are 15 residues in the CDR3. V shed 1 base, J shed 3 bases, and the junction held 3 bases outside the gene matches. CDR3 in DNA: TGTGCCAGCAGCCAAGGGGACAGCCTCAATCAGCCCCAGCATTTT. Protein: CASSQGDSLNQPQHF.

Written as DNA, the CDR3 is TGTGCCAGCAGCAGGACTAGCGGGGGGCCGGGGGCCGGGGAGCTGTTTTTT. It translates to CASSRTSGGPGAGELFF. The V and J genes are TRBV6-1 and TRBJ2-2; 14 nucleotides match TRBD2. V dropped 6 bases and J dropped 6; count of bases not matched to a gene: 9. From germline, CDR1 is MNHNS and CDR2 SASEGT. CDR3 length: 17 amino acids.

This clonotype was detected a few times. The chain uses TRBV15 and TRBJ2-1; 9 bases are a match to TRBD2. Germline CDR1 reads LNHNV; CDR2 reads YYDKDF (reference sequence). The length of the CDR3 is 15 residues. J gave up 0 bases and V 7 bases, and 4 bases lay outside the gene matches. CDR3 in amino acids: CATKRAGGSYNEQFF. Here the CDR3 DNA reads TGTGCCACCAAAAGAGCGGGGGGCTCCTACAATGAGCAGTTCTTC. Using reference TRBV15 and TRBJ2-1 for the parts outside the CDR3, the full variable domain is DAMVIQNPRYQVTQFGKPVTLSCSQTLNHNVMYWYQQKSSQAPKLLFHYYDKDFNNEADTPDNFQSRRPNTSFCFLDIRSPGLGDTAMYLCATKRAGGSYNEQFFGPGTRLTVL.

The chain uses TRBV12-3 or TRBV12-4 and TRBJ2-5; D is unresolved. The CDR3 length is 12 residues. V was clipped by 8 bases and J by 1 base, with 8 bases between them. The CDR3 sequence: CASPLAQETQYF. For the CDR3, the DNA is TGTGCCAGCCCCCTTGCCCAAGAGACCCAGTACTTC.

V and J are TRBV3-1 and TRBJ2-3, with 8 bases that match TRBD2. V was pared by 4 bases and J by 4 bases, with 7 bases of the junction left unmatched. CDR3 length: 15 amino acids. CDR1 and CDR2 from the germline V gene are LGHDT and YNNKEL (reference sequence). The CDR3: CASSPSGGSADTQYF. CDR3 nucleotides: TGTGCCAGCAGCCCGAGCGGGGGTTCGGCAGATACGCAGTATTTT.

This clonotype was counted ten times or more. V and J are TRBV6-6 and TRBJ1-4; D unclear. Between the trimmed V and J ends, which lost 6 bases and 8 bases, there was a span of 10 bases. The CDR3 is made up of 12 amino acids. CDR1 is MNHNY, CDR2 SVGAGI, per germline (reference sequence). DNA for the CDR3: TGTGCCAGCAGCACGATCGGGGAAAAACTGTTTTTT. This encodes CASSTIGEKLFF.

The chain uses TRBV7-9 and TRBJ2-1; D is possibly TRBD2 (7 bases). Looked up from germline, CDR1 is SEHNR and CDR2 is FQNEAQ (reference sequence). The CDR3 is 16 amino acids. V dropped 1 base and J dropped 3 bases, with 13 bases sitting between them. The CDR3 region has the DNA TGTGCCAGCAGCTTAGGACGGGGGGCCAACTACAATGAGCAGTTCTTC. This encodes CASSLGRGANYNEQFF.